Below, 17 T cell receptor beta chains from the same sample are listed, as sequenced in a study of blood T cell repertoires in COVID-19. Clones were read by immunoSEQ multiplex PCR, and TCRdb kept only the in-frame ones, dropping some. The table shows 330,000 or so clones, with about 92% occurring only once. Sequencing was carried out using PBMCs or T cells enriched from blood (not recorded which). These receptors all come from a woman younger than 45 who had recovered from COVID-19.

The chain links TRBV18 to TRBJ1-5, with TRBD1 identical over 9 bases. The CDR3 runs to 15 residues. CDR1 and CDR2 from the germline V gene are KGHSH and LQKENI. The ends lost 3 bases at V and 6 bases at J; junction bases unmatched: 6. The CDR3 region is CASSPGDRDVQPQHF. Written as DNA, the CDR3 is TGTGCCAGCTCACCCGGGGACAGGGACGTTCAGCCCCAGCATTTT.

This sequence joins TRBV2 and TRBJ2-7; D might be TRBD1 (6 bases). The length of the CDR3 is 13 residues. V shed 8 bases and J shed 7 bases, with 18 bases lying between them. Germline CDR1 and CDR2: SNHLY and FYNNEI. CDR3 bases: TGTGCCAGCGTGGTGGGCAGGGGTGGTGAGCAGTACTTC. This codes for CASVVGRGGEQYF. Using reference TRBV2 and TRBJ2-7 for the parts outside the CDR3, the full variable domain is EPEVTQTPSHQVTQMGQEVILRCVPISNHLYFYWYRQILGQKVEFLVSFYNNEISEKSEIFDDQFSVERPDGSNFTLKIRSTKLEDSAMYFCASVVGRGGEQYFGPGTRLTVT.

A few counts support this clone. V gene TRBV6-2 or TRBV6-3 combines with J gene TRBJ2-2, with D maybe TRBD1 (6 bases). The V end was cut by 2 bases, the J end by 4 bases, with 11 bases between. The germline CDR1 and CDR2 sequences are MNHEY and SVGEGT. The CDR3 totals 15 residues. CDR3 region: CASSYIQGFTGELFF. CDR3 coding DNA: TGTGCCAGCAGTTACATACAGGGATTCACCGGGGAGCTGTTTTTT.

The J gene is TRBJ2-3, the V gene TRBV7-9, with TRBD2 matching 11 bases. This CDR3 contains 19 residues. The germline gives CDR1 SEHNR, CDR2 FQNEAQ (reference sequence). J gave up 2 bases and V 2 bases, and 12 bases lay outside the gene matches. The CDR3 region is CASSLKGGGTSGNTDTQYF. The CDR3 DNA reads TGTGCCAGCAGCTTAAAGGGAGGGGGGACTAGCGGCAACACAGATACGCAGTATTTT.

This sequence joins TRBV7-9 and TRBJ2-3, with TRBD2 identical over 11 bases. The CDR3 loop spans 17 amino acids. Germline V CDR1 and CDR2: SEHNR, FQNEAQ (reference sequence). The V gene end was trimmed by 3 bases and the J gene end by 1 base; junction bases not matched to a gene: 6. In DNA form, the CDR3 reads TGTGCCAGCAGCTTCCACCTGACTAGCGGGGGCACAGATACGCAGTATTTT. Protein: CASSFHLTSGGTDTQYF.

V usage is TRBV15 and J usage is TRBJ2-2; 7 nucleotides line up with TRBD1. The CDR3 runs to 16 residues. V shed 3 bases and J 0 bases; nucleotides not matched to a gene: 4. The germline V gene has CDR1 LNHNV and CDR2 YYDKDF (reference sequence). The DNA of the CDR3 is TGTGCCACCAGCAGGGGGACAGACTCGAACACCGGGGAGCTGTTTTTT. Its protein product is CATSRGTDSNTGELFF.

The chain couples TRBV25-1 to TRBJ2-7; tentative D call: TRBD2 (6 bases). CDR1 and CDR2 from the germline V gene are MGHDK and SYGVNS. Trimming removed 2 bases from V and 4 bases from J, with 12 bases in between. This CDR3 has 14 amino acids. The CDR3 region is CASSEGGYAYEQYF. In DNA form, the CDR3 reads TGTGCCAGCAGTGAAGGGGGGTACGCATACGAGCAGTACTTC.

This chain connects TRBV5-1 to TRBJ2-5; 10 positions match TRBD1. The germline CDR1 and CDR2 sequences are SGHRS and YFSETQ. Unmatched junction bases numbered 1, after V lost 1 base and J lost 1 base. The CDR3 sequence is 15 residues long. In nucleotides, the CDR3 is TGCGCCAGCAGCTTGTGGACAGGGGGCCAAGAGACCCAGTACTTC. Translating gives CASSLWTGGQETQYF.

This clone was detected only once. Other DNA sequences within the sample encode an identical CDR3. V gene TRBV15 combines with J gene TRBJ2-2; 12 bases line up with TRBD2. Trimming took 4 bases from V and 6 from J; bases not matched to a gene: 3. Germline CDR1 and CDR2: LNHNV and YYDKDF (reference sequence). The CDR3 spans 15 residues. In DNA, the CDR3 is TGTGCCACCAGCACCCTAGCGGGAGGGCCCGGGGAGCTGTTTTTT. This translates into CATSTLAGGPGELFF.

The rearrangement joins TRBV12-3 or TRBV12-4 to TRBJ1-2, with D perhaps TRBD1 (5 bases). The CDR3 consists of 12 residues. V lost 3 bases to trimming and J lost 9 bases, with 11 bases between them. In DNA, the CDR3 is TGTGCCAGCAGTTTGGGAGGGGATAGCTACACCTTC. It yields the protein CASSLGGDSYTF.

The chain combines TRBV19 with TRBJ1-1; 7 bases match TRBD1. The germline gives CDR1 LNHDA, CDR2 SQIVND (reference sequence). This CDR3 spans 14 amino acids. The V gene end was trimmed by 3 bases and the J gene end by 4 bases; junction bases not matched to a gene: 5. The CDR3 is CASSIYRGSTEAFF. The CDR3 nucleotides are TGTGCCAGTAGTATCTACAGGGGAAGCACTGAAGCTTTCTTT.

V gene TRBV4-3 combines with J gene TRBJ1-3; D is unclear. Germline V gene data show CDR1 as LGHNA and CDR2 as YSLEER. V was cut by 0 bases and J by 4 bases, with 10 bases left in between. The CDR3 has 15 amino acids. The CDR3 coding sequence is TGCGCCAGCAGCCAAGATCACCGAGGGGGAAACACCATATATTTT. Translated: CASSQDHRGGNTIYF.

The V and J genes are TRBV18 and TRBJ1-2, with 7 bases matching TRBD1. The CDR3 contains 15 residues. V shed 5 bases, J shed 2 bases, and the junction held 8 bases outside the gene matches. From germline, CDR1 is KGHSH and CDR2 LQKENI. The CDR3 coding sequence is TGTGCCAGCTCATCGAGGGACAGATTAAACTATGGCTACACCTTC. This gives the protein CASSSRDRLNYGYTF.

This sequence joins TRBV7-2 and TRBJ2-3; D is unclear. Looked up from germline, CDR1 is SGHTA and CDR2 is FQGNSA. The V end was cut by 5 bases, the J end by 6 bases, with 12 bases between. The CDR3 spans 13 residues. CDR3 DNA: TGTGCCAGCAGCCCTAGTGCATGGGATACGCAGTATTTT. Translation gives CASSPSAWDTQYF.

The chain is built from TRBV3-1 (or the pseudogene TRBV3-2) and TRBJ2-7, with 7 bases fitting TRBD1. Losses at the gene ends were 6 bases for V and 3 bases for J; bases not matched to a gene: 5. CDR1 and CDR2 (germline): LGHDT, YNNKEL (reference sequence). The CDR3 is 13 residues long. The CDR3 bases are TGTGCCAGCAGTAGACAGGGAAACTACGAGCAGTACTTC. Protein product: CASSRQGNYEQYF.

This clone was recorded only once. The chain is built from TRBV11-2 and TRBJ2-2; 7 nucleotides match TRBD1. J was trimmed by 0 bases and V by 8 bases; bases with no gene match: 0. Germline V gene sequence: CDR1 SGHAT, CDR2 FQNNGV. The CDR3 loop spans 13 amino acids. This CDR3 is CASGTANTGELFF. The CDR3 DNA is TGTGCCAGCGGGACAGCGAACACCGGGGAGCTGTTTTTT.

The chain is built from TRBV11-2 and TRBJ2-7; D is possibly TRBD2 (6 bases). CDR3 length: 15 residues. Deletions cut 4 bases from V and 2 bases from J, with 15 bases between. Germline-derived CDR1 and CDR2 are SGHAT and FQNNGV. The CDR3 DNA is TGTGCCAGCAGCTCCCTGCGGGACGGACCCTACGAGCAGTACTTC. It yields the protein CASSSLRDGPYEQYF.